This TCR beta chain was observed in a study of blood T cell repertoires in COVID-19. Background on the study: Samples of COVID-19 (acute and convalescent) were obtained from the United States, Italy and Spain. T cells, B-cell-depleted T cells, or PBMCs supplied cDNA or gDNA.

Methods used by the authors: It was from reference gene primer amplification that nucleated cell counts were estimated. The table came from immunoSEQ multiplex PCR; TCRdb's copy has only in-frame clones and leaves some out. Clone size and the V and J calls come from that table; the DNA yielded D and trimming. This sample has 200,000 to 250,000 clones, with about 81% found just once. Those enrolled in Seattle joined during active infection and were followed longitudinally afterward. The CDR3 sequence is 15 residues long. Trimming cost V 2 bases and J 3 bases, with 10 bases left between them. In germline, CDR1 is MNHEY, CDR2 SVGEGT.

The source material was peripheral blood. This TCR was recovered from a woman in her seventies with COVID-19, enrolled during active disease. The rearrangement joins TRBV6-2 or TRBV6-3 to TRBJ2-2; D might be TRBD2 (6 bases). The CDR3 here is CASSYRDSYTGELFF. The CDR3 bases are TGTGCCAGCAGTTACCGGGACTCCTACACCGGGGAGCTGTTTTTT.